The source of this T cell receptor (beta chain) is a study of T cell repertoires in cytomegalovirus infection. This clonotype occurred many times. TCRdb processed the reads anew with MiXCR; each CDR3 protein has one entry. The sample shows 510,000 or so distinct CDR3 sequences, less than 30% of them seen only once. Trimming at V came to 6 bases and at J to 2 bases, leaving 8 bases not matched to a gene. Looked up from germline, CDR1 is SGHVS and CDR2 is FQNEAQ. This CDR3 has 16 residues. Sequences were obtained from PBMCs. The chain employs TRBV7-8 and TRBJ2-3, with 10 bases matching TRBD2. This TCR came from a human donor in good health (CMV status not recorded). Some clones in this sample may be carry-over from other donors' samples. CDR3 DNA sequence: TGTGCCAGCAGGACGGGGACTAGCGTGAACACAGATACGCAGTATTTT. It codes for CASRTGTSVNTDTQYF. The full variable domain, in which reference TRBV7-8 and TRBJ2-3 provide the parts outside the CDR3, is GAGVSQSPRYKVAKRGQDVALRCDPISGHVSLFWYQQALGQGPEFLTYFQNEAQLDKSGLPSDRFFAERPEGSVSTLKIQRTQQEDSAVYLCASRTGTSVNTDTQYFGPGTRLTVL.